This is a list of T cell receptor beta chains from one sample in a study of blood T cell repertoires in COVID-19. Some clones are missing from TCRdb's copy, which holds only in-frame ones; the method was immunoSEQ multiplex PCR. The sample comprises about 61,000 clones, 86% of which are singletons, and roughly 15% rests with the top ten. Material: peripheral blood. The receptors originated from a human donor in a cohort sampled during active COVID-19. CDR3s include the opening cysteine and the closing phenylalanine or tryptophan. D genes are given only for firm matches. Not every row has a clone size; where given, it reads once, few, many or a size class.

v_gene,j_gene,d_gene,abundance,CDR3aa,CDR3nt
TRBV6-5,TRBJ1-2,TRBD1,NA,CASSPGTGGNYGYTF,TGTGCCAGCAGTCCCGGGACAGGGGGCAACTATGGCTACACCTTC
TRBV7-3,TRBJ2-7,NA,NA,CASSLSPGIYEQYF,TGTGCCAGCAGCTTAAGTCCAGGTATCTACGAGCAGTACTTC
TRBV7-2,TRBJ2-1,NA,NA,CASSTWGGNEQFF,TGTGCCAGCAGCACGTGGGGAGGAAATGAGCAGTTCTTC
TRBV5-4,TRBJ1-1,TRBD1,NA,CASSPMRDRGTEAFF,TGTGCCAGCAGCCCCATGCGGGACAGGGGCACTGAAGCTTTCTTT
TRBV11-3,TRBJ2-2,NA,once,CASSSHGVLAGNTGELFF,TGTGCCAGCAGTTCCCACGGTGTTCTGGCGGGAAACACCGGGGAGCTGTTTTTT
TRBV19,TRBJ2-2,TRBD2,NA,CASSISGRATGELFF,TGTGCCAGTAGTATTAGCGGGAGGGCCACCGGGGAGCTGTTTTTT
TRBV7-9,TRBJ2-7,NA,few,CASSRLGLDYEQYF,TGTGCCAGCAGTCGCTTGGGACTCGACTACGAGCAGTACTTC
TRBV28,TRBJ2-3,TRBD2,NA,CASSLFRLAGGVSSTDTQYF,TGTGCCAGCAGTTTATTTCGGCTAGCGGGAGGCGTCAGTAGCACAGATACGCAGTATTTT
TRBV11-2,TRBJ2-7,TRBD2,NA,CASSQQGGRLAYEQYF,TGTGCCAGCAGCCAGCAGGGCGGGAGGCTCGCCTACGAGCAGTACTTC
TRBV2,TRBJ2-3,TRBD2,NA,CASSPSGRTSTDTQYF,TGTGCCAGCAGCCCTAGCGGGAGGACTAGCACAGATACGCAGTATTTT
TRBV7-2,TRBJ2-3,NA,NA,CASSPESGWNTQYF,TGTGCCAGCAGCCCAGAGTCGGGATGGAATACGCAGTATTTT
TRBV24-1,TRBJ1-1,NA,NA,CATSDNNDRAAFF,TGTGCCACCAGTGACAATAACGATCGCGCGGCTTTCTTT
TRBV23-1,TRBJ2-6,NA,NA,CASSRMTETGSGANVLTF,TGCGCCAGCAGTCGAATGACGGAAACAGGCTCTGGGGCCAACGTCCTGACTTTC
TRBV19,TRBJ1-6,TRBD1,NA,CASNTQGTNSPLHF,TGTGCCAGTAACACACAGGGGACCAATTCACCCCTCCACTTT
TRBV10-2,TRBJ1-2,TRBD1,once,CASSESRANRGRGGYTF,TGCGCCAGCAGTGAGTCTCGGGCAAACAGGGGGCGCGGAGGCTACACCTTC
TRBV5-1,TRBJ1-4,NA,NA,CASSFLSNEKLFF,TGCGCCAGCAGCTTTCTCTCTAATGAAAAACTGTTTTTT
TRBV28,TRBJ2-2,NA,NA,CASSGWGDFYTGELFF,TGTGCCAGCAGTGGCTGGGGGGACTTTTACACCGGGGAGCTGTTTTTT
TRBV6-6,TRBJ1-6,TRBD1,NA,CASSAPGQAYSPLHF,TGTGCCAGCAGTGCGCCGGGACAGGCGTATTCACCCCTCCACTTT
TRBV5-1,TRBJ2-7,NA,NA,CASSLGVAVTYEQYF,TGCGCCAGCAGCTTGGGGGTAGCGGTGACCTACGAGCAGTACTTC
TRBV7-7,TRBJ2-1,TRBD2,NA,CASSPTSGRRYEQFF,TGTGCCAGCAGCCCCACTAGCGGGAGAAGATATGAGCAGTTCTTC
TRBV11-2,TRBJ1-2,TRBD1,NA,CASSRWTGWNYGYTF,TGTGCCAGCAGCCGTTGGACAGGCTGGAACTATGGCTACACCTTC
TRBV2,TRBJ1-1,TRBD1,NA,CASRGQGTANTEAFF,TGTGCCAGCAGGGGACAGGGGACGGCCAACACTGAAGCTTTCTTT
TRBV7-6,TRBJ1-1,NA,NA,CASSLAAGVNTEAFF,TGTGCCAGCAGCTTAGCAGCAGGGGTGAACACTGAAGCTTTCTTT
TRBV6-1,TRBJ2-7,NA,NA,CASSETASYEQYF,TGTGCCAGCAGTGAGACAGCCTCCTACGAGCAGTACTTC
TRBV29-1,TRBJ2-7,NA,NA,CSVEWRVLASLEQYF,TGCAGCGTTGAATGGCGTGTGCTAGCTTCCCTCGAGCAGTACTTC
TRBV5-4,TRBJ1-2,TRBD1,NA,CASSFSTGEGYTF,TGTGCCAGCAGCTTTTCTACAGGGGAGGGCTACACCTTC
TRBV3-1/TRBV3-2,TRBJ2-7,NA,NA,CASSPTVLSYEQYF,TGTGCCAGCAGTCCGACAGTGTTATCCTACGAGCAGTACTTC
TRBV7-9,TRBJ2-7,TRBD2,NA,CASSYFSGRAHEQYF,TGTGCCAGCAGCTATTTTAGCGGGAGGGCCCACGAGCAGTACTTC
TRBV7-6,TRBJ2-7,NA,NA,CASSLVRQTSGPFYEQYF,TGTGCCAGCAGCTTAGTACGACAGACCTCAGGCCCCTTTTACGAGCAGTACTTC
TRBV11-2,TRBJ2-7,NA,few,CASSLSASGEQYF,TGTGCCAGCAGCTTAAGTGCTTCAGGCGAGCAGTACTTC
TRBV7-9,TRBJ2-3,NA,NA,CASSLEGKSTDTQYF,TGTGCCAGCAGCTTAGAGGGGAAAAGCACAGATACGCAGTATTTT
TRBV5-4,TRBJ2-3,NA,few,CASSSQGLPPDTQYF,TGTGCCAGCAGCTCCCAGGGTCTCCCCCCAGATACGCAGTATTTT
TRBV19,TRBJ1-1,TRBD1,NA,CASNLDRVKTEAFF,TGTGCCAGTAATCTGGACAGGGTCAAAACTGAAGCTTTCTTT
TRBV27,TRBJ1-1,NA,NA,CATKSVNPLEAFF,TGTGCCACCAAAAGCGTCAACCCCCTTGAAGCTTTCTTT
TRBV16,TRBJ2-7,NA,NA,CASSPRQISYEQYF,TGTGCCAGCAGCCCCCGACAGATCTCCTACGAGCAGTACTTC
TRBV2,TRBJ2-1,TRBD1,NA,CASARDRSSYNEQFF,TGTGCCAGCGCTCGGGACAGGAGCTCCTACAATGAGCAGTTCTTC
TRBV7-2,TRBJ2-1,TRBD2,once,CASSLERAGGGEQFF,TGTGCCAGCAGCTTAGAGCGGGCGGGAGGAGGTGAGCAGTTCTTC
TRBV13,TRBJ2-6,NA,NA,CASSLRTIRSGANVLTF,TGTGCCAGCAGCTTAAGGACAATCCGCTCTGGGGCCAACGTCCTGACTTTC
TRBV2,TRBJ1-1,TRBD1,once,CASSETGVLAFF,TGTGCCAGCAGTGAAACAGGGGTATTAGCTTTCTTT
TRBV28,TRBJ2-1,TRBD2,NA,CASSSGLGGSDEQFF,TGTGCCAGCAGCTCAGGACTAGGAGGGAGCGATGAGCAGTTCTTC
TRBV30,TRBJ1-6,NA,NA,CAWEDGGWAYNSPLHF,TGTGCCTGGGAGGACGGAGGATGGGCTTATAATTCACCCCTCCACTTT
TRBV6-5,TRBJ1-5,NA,NA,CASRDRYSNQPQHF,TGTGCCAGCAGGGACAGATATAGCAATCAGCCCCAGCATTTT
TRBV18,TRBJ2-2,TRBD1,NA,CASSATGSNTGELFF,TGTGCCAGCTCAGCGACAGGGTCCAACACCGGGGAGCTGTTTTTT
TRBV24-1,TRBJ2-2,TRBD1,NA,CATRGQGATGELFF,TGTGCCACCAGGGGACAGGGGGCCACCGGGGAGCTGTTTTTT
TRBV15,TRBJ2-2,NA,NA,CATSRVPSGELFF,TGTGCCACCAGCAGAGTTCCGAGCGGGGAGCTGTTTTTT
TRBV5-1,TRBJ2-1,TRBD1,NA,CASSSGTGLVGQFF,TGCGCCAGCAGCTCCGGGACAGGGTTAGTTGGGCAGTTCTTC
TRBV28,TRBJ2-5,NA,NA,CASSLSPLAETQYF,TGTGCCAGCAGTTTATCTCCCCTAGCGGAGACCCAGTACTTC
TRBV7-2,TRBJ2-3,TRBD1,NA,CASSLTGTGVGWVTDTQYF,TGTGCCAGCAGCCTAACCGGGACAGGGGTGGGGTGGGTCACAGATACGCAGTATTTT
TRBV10-3,TRBJ1-1,NA,NA,CAISGQYTEAFF,TGTGCCATCAGTGGTCAGTACACTGAAGCTTTCTTT
TRBV4-3,TRBJ1-6,NA,once,CASSQDRGASYNSPLHF,TGCGCCAGCAGCCAAGATCGGGGAGCTTCGTATAATTCACCCCTCCACTTT
TRBV6-6,TRBJ2-5,NA,NA,CASRFSSQETQYF,TGTGCCAGCAGGTTTTCTTCCCAAGAGACCCAGTACTTC
TRBV30,TRBJ2-5,NA,NA,CAWSGGDSQYF,TGTGCCTGGAGTGGGGGGGACAGCCAGTACTTC
TRBV6-4,TRBJ2-5,NA,NA,CASSRDMGETQYF,TGTGCCAGCAGTCGCGACATGGGAGAGACCCAGTACTTC
TRBV7-9,TRBJ2-7,TRBD2,NA,CASSLGTSGTYEQYF,TGTGCCAGCAGCTTAGGGACTAGCGGTACCTACGAGCAGTACTTC
TRBV7-9,TRBJ1-2,NA,few,CASSMGTTLRGYTF,TGTGCCAGCAGCATGGGGACAACTCTTAGGGGCTACACCTTC
TRBV7-9,TRBJ2-7,NA,NA,CASSPRGDEQYF,TGTGCCAGCAGCCCCCGGGGAGACGAGCAGTACTTC